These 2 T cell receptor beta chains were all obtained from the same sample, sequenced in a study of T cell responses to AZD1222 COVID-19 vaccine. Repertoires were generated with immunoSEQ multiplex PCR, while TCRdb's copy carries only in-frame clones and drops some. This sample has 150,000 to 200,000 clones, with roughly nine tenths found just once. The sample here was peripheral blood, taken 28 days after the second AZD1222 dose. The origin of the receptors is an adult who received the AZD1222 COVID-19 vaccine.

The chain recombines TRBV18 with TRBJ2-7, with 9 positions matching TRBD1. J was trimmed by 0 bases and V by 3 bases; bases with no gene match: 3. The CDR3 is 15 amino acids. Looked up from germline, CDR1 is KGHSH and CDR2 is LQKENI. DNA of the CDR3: TGTGCCAGCTCACCCGGGACAGGGAGCTCCTACGAGCAGTACTTC. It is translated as CASSPGTGSSYEQYF.

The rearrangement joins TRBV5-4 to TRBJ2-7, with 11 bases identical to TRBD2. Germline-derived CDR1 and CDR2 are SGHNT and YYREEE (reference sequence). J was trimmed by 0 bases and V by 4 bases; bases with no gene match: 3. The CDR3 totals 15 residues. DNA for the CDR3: TGTGCCAGCAGCCCGCTAGCGGGGGGCTCCTACGAGCAGTACTTC. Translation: CASSPLAGGSYEQYF. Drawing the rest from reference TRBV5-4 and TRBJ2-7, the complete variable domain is ETGVTQSPTHLIKTRGQQVTLRCSSQSGHNTVSWYQQALGQGPQFIFQYYREEENGRGNFPPRFSGLQFPNYSSELNVNALELDDSALYLCASSPLAGGSYEQYFGPGTRLTVT.